A selection of T cell receptor beta chains follows, all from one sample in a study of T-cell memory formation after mild COVID-19. TCRdb used MiXCR to reprocess the 5' RACE reads, holding one entry per CDR3 protein. The sample gives about 250,000 distinct CDR3 sequences, 15% to 19% of which show up once; 2% to 2.5% is in the top ten. Sequenced sample: PBMCs or a T cell subset sorted from them (not recorded which). The receptors here all came from an adult woman who had mild COVID-19 (a few samples of this study predate the infection). Cell type and time point are not known. Both conserved end residues are part of each CDR3. D genes are given only for firm matches. Only some rows state a clone size, as once, few, many or a class for expanded clones.

cdr3_aa: CASSGGLAGGTPYEQYF
cdr3_nt: TGTGCCAGCAGCGGGGGACTAGCGGGAGGGACGCCCTACGAGCAGTACTTC
j_call: TRBJ2-7
v_call: TRBV9
d_call: TRBD2
clone_size: NA

cdr3_aa: CASSLQGMRTDGYTF
cdr3_nt: TGCGCCAGCAGCTTGCAGGGGATGAGGACGGATGGCTACACCTTC
j_call: TRBJ1-2
v_call: TRBV5-1
d_call: NA
clone_size: few

cdr3_aa: CSATDGTTSAYGYTF
cdr3_nt: TGCAGTGCAACCGACGGGACAACTTCTGCCTATGGCTACACCTTC
j_call: TRBJ1-2
v_call: TRBV20-1
d_call: NA
clone_size: few

cdr3_aa: CASSRRRTGGADTQYF
cdr3_nt: TGTGCCAGCAGCCGAAGGCGGACGGGAGGAGCAGATACGCAGTATTTT
j_call: TRBJ2-3
v_call: TRBV4-2
d_call: TRBD2
clone_size: NA

cdr3_aa: CASSLPSGSSYNEQFF
cdr3_nt: TGTGCCAGCAGCTTACCTAGCGGTAGCTCCTACAATGAGCAGTTCTTC
j_call: TRBJ2-1
v_call: TRBV7-6
d_call: TRBD2
clone_size: many

cdr3_aa: CATSDTRGSYEQYF
cdr3_nt: TGTGCCACCAGTGATACGAGGGGATCCTACGAGCAGTACTTC
j_call: TRBJ2-7
v_call: TRBV24-1
d_call: NA
clone_size: NA

cdr3_aa: CASSSRDPRNTIYF
cdr3_nt: TGTGCCAGCAGCTCCCGGGATCCTCGAAACACCATATATTTT
j_call: TRBJ1-3
v_call: TRBV7-9
d_call: NA
clone_size: many

cdr3_aa: CASTNGVGAFF
cdr3_nt: TGTGCCAGCACCAATGGGGTCGGAGCTTTCTTT
j_call: TRBJ1-1
v_call: TRBV12-3/TRBV12-4
d_call: NA
clone_size: NA

cdr3_aa: CASSQQGLNSPLHF
cdr3_nt: TGCGCCAGCAGCCAACAGGGATTAAATTCACCCCTCCACTTT
j_call: TRBJ1-6
v_call: TRBV5-1
d_call: NA
clone_size: NA

cdr3_aa: CAISPDGNNEQFF
cdr3_nt: TGTGCCATCAGTCCCGACGGAAACAATGAGCAGTTCTTC
j_call: TRBJ2-1
v_call: TRBV10-3
d_call: NA
clone_size: many

cdr3_aa: CASSQDVRGADYGYTF
cdr3_nt: TGTGCCAGCAGCCAAGATGTACGGGGGGCGGACTATGGCTACACCTTC
j_call: TRBJ1-2
v_call: TRBV3-1
d_call: NA
clone_size: NA

cdr3_aa: CASSRAFGIYGYTF
cdr3_nt: TGTGCCAGCAGTCGGGCATTCGGTATCTATGGCTACACCTTC
j_call: TRBJ1-2
v_call: TRBV7-2
d_call: NA
clone_size: few

cdr3_aa: CASINGAAEKLFF
cdr3_nt: TGTGCCAGCATCAACGGGGCTGCAGAAAAACTGTTTTTT
j_call: TRBJ1-4
v_call: TRBV7-9
d_call: NA
clone_size: few

cdr3_aa: CASSKTQHEQYF
cdr3_nt: TGTGCCAGCTCAAAAACCCAACACGAGCAGTACTTC
j_call: TRBJ2-7
v_call: TRBV18
d_call: NA
clone_size: NA